Presented here are 9 T cell receptor beta chains from one specimen sequenced in a study of beta chain features in type 1 diabetes. Study conclusions and caveats: Type 1 diabetes patients had TCRB CDR3s that were shorter (moderately but significantly so) in all four CD4+ subsets.

What was sequenced were expressed TCRB transcripts, since all of the isolated RNA had been reverse transcribed. Data came from immunoSEQ multiplex PCR; TCRdb stores just in-frame clones and leaves some out. Of about 660,000 clones listed, around an eighth are singletons. These TCRs are of unknown antigen specificity. Input material: naive CD4+ T cells from blood. These receptors came from a man younger than 30 with type 1 diabetes.

This chain links TRBV5-4 with TRBJ2-4, with TRBD2 matching 12 bases. The CDR3 has 17 amino acids. V shed 0 bases, J shed 5 bases, and the junction held 6 bases outside the gene matches. From germline, CDR1 is SGHNT and CDR2 YYREEE (reference sequence). The CDR3 sequence: CASSLGLAGVWENIQYF. CDR3 sequence (DNA): TGTGCCAGCAGCTTGGGACTAGCGGGAGTGTGGGAAAACATTCAGTACTTC. Full variable domain (rest looked up from reference TRBV5-4 and TRBJ2-4): ETGVTQSPTHLIKTRGQQVTLRCSSQSGHNTVSWYQQALGQGPQFIFQYYREEENGRGNFPPRFSGLQFPNYSSELNVNALELDDSALYLCASSLGLAGVWENIQYFGAGTRLSVL.

The V gene is TRBV11-2, the J gene TRBJ2-7, with TRBD2 matching over 12 bases. Losses at the gene ends were 2 bases for V and 3 bases for J; bases not matched to a gene: 5. CDR1 and CDR2 from the germline V gene are SGHAT and FQNNGV. The CDR3 sequence is 16 residues long. This CDR3 reads CASSLFTSGRNYEQYF. Here the CDR3 DNA reads TGTGCCAGCAGCTTATTTACTAGCGGGAGGAACTACGAGCAGTACTTC.

The chain has TRBV7-3 and TRBJ2-2; maybe TRBD2 (6 bases). The CDR3 has 15 residues. The V gene's germline CDR1 is SGHTA and CDR2 FQGTGA. Trimming pared 6 bases from V and 1 base from J, leaving 12 bases between. For the CDR3, the DNA is TGTGCCAGCAGTCAGTCGGGAGTGAACACCGGGGAGCTGTTTTTT. Translated, it gives CASSQSGVNTGELFF.

The J gene is TRBJ1-1, the V gene TRBV27; D not resolved. V lost 1 base to trimming and J lost 3 bases, with 12 bases between them. CDR3 length: 15 residues. Germline V gene lookup returns CDR1 MNHEY and CDR2 SMNVEV (reference sequence). CDR3 in DNA: TGTGCCAGCAGTTTATTCGGTGGAGAGGACACTGAAGCTTTCTTT. Its protein is CASSLFGGEDTEAFF.

This chain connects TRBV15 to TRBJ2-7; no definite D call. CDR3 length: 13 amino acids. V was clipped by 0 bases and J by 2 bases, with 5 bases between them. CDR1 is LNHNV, CDR2 YYDKDF, per germline (reference sequence). Here the CDR3 reads CATSRDITYEQYF. CDR3 in DNA: TGTGCCACCAGCAGAGATATTACCTACGAGCAGTACTTC.

The table lists this clone with a few counts. Other DNA variants within this sample encode the same CDR3. The chain joins TRBV7-2 to TRBJ2-7, with a possible D match to TRBD2 (6 bases). Deletions cut 5 bases from V and 4 bases from J, with 9 bases between. CDR1 is SGHTA, CDR2 FQGNSA, per germline. The CDR3 covers 12 residues. DNA of the CDR3: TGTGCCAGCAGCCCCGGGGGATACGAGCAGTACTTC. It translates to CASSPGGYEQYF.

This clone was seen a handful of times. The rearrangement links TRBV27 to TRBJ1-1; D is undetermined. The V end was cut by 5 bases, the J end by 3 bases, with 13 bases between. Germline-derived CDR1 and CDR2 are MNHEY and SMNVEV (reference sequence). The CDR3 sequence is 14 residues long. The CDR3 DNA reads TGTGCCAGCAGTGAGCCCGGGAGGTACACTGAAGCTTTCTTT. It codes for CASSEPGRYTEAFF.

The chain couples TRBV2 to TRBJ1-5; D is undetermined. The germline gives CDR1 SNHLY, CDR2 FYNNEI. The CDR3 length is 14 residues. The ends were cut back, 3 bases at V and 5 bases at J, with 11 bases in the middle. CDR3 nucleotides: TGTGCCAGCAGTGACCTCCTCGGGGATCAGCCCCAGCATTTT. Amino acid sequence: CASSDLLGDQPQHF.

This clone was seen a handful of times. J is TRBJ2-1 and V is TRBV5-3; D call uncertain. TRBV5-3 is given ORF status, its function remaining uncertain. Trimming left V 0 bases short and J 12 bases short, with 10 bases between. This CDR3 is 12 amino acids long. The CDR3 reads CARSLEQTGQFF. CDR3 in DNA: TGTGCCAGAAGCTTGGAGCAGACCGGGCAGTTCTTC.